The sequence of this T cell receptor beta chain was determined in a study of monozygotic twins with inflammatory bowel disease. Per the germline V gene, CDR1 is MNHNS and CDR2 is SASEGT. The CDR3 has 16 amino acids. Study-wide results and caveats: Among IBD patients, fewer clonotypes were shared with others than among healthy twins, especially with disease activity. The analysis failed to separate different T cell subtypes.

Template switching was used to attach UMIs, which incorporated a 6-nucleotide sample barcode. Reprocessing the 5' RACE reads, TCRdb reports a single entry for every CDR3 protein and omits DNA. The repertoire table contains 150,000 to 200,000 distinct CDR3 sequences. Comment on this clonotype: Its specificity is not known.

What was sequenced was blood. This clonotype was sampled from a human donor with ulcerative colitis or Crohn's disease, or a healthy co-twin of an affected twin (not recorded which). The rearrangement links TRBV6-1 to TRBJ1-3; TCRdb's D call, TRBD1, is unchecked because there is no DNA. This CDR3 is CASSDRPGTSGNTIYF.